This T cell receptor beta chain came from a study of T cell responses to AZD1222 COVID-19 vaccine. Study-wide results and limits: Two AZD1222 doses significantly raised spike-specific TCR breadth and depth over controls.

CDR1 is SGHTA and CDR2 is FQGNSA in the germline V gene. The length of the CDR3 is 14 residues. V was trimmed by 3 bases and J by 6 bases, leaving 12 bases between them. Sequenced by immunoSEQ multiplex PCR; TCRdb stores in-frame clones only, minus some. This sample has approximately 80,000 clones, with approximately 88% found just once. Note on this clone: Its specificity is unknown.

The TCR originated in an adult in good health. The J gene is TRBJ2-4, the V gene TRBV7-2; a possible D gene is TRBD1 (5 bases). The source was peripheral blood, collected on day 0 of MenACWY control vaccination. The CDR3 spells CASSFLQTANIQYF. The CDR3 region has the DNA TGTGCCAGCAGCTTCCTTCAGACAGCAAACATTCAGTACTTC.